The TCR beta chain under discussion was sequenced for a study of cytomegalovirus exposure and HLA in healthy donors. Findings of the study overall: Most TCR sequences were rare, but some public TCRs occurred in many donors. The majority of CMV-associated TCR beta chains were reported as apparently HLA-restricted in a later analysis. Immune exposure information available was restricted to CMV serostatus. Some highly shared sequence variants likely arose as a pipeline artifact.

Comment on this clone: Its antigen is undetermined.

The PCR made use of 60 Vbeta and 13 Jbeta primers. The method was immunoSEQ multiplex PCR; TCRdb's version includes in-frame clones alone and lacks a portion of them. This sample has approximately 130,000 clones, with around 78% found just once. This sequence originates from a female donor in good health and CMV-seropositive. Sequenced sample: PBMCs.

The CDR3 region is CASSQDLGLGYNEQFF. The CDR3 DNA follows: TGCGCCAGCAGCCAAGATCTGGGACTAGGCTACAATGAGCAGTTCTTC. The J gene is TRBJ2-1, the V gene TRBV4-1; 8 bases line up with TRBD2. The CDR3 loop spans 16 amino acids. The trim removed 0 bases at V and 3 bases at J, leaving 4 bases unmatched. The germline V gene encodes CDR1 MGHRA and CDR2 YSYEKL.